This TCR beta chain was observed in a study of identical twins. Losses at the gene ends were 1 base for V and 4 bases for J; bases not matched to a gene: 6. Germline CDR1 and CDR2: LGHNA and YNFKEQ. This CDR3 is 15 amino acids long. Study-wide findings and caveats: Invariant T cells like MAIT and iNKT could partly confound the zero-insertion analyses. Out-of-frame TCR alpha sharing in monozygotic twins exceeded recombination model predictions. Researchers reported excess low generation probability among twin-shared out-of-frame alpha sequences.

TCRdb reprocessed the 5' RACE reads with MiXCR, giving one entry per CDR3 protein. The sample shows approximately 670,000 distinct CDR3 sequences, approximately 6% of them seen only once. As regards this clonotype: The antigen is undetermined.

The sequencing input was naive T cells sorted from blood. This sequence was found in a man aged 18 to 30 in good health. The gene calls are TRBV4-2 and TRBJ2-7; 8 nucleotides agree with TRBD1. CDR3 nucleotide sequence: TGTGCCAGCAGCCAAGGGACAGGGAAACTTTACGAGCAGTACTTC. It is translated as CASSQGTGKLYEQYF.